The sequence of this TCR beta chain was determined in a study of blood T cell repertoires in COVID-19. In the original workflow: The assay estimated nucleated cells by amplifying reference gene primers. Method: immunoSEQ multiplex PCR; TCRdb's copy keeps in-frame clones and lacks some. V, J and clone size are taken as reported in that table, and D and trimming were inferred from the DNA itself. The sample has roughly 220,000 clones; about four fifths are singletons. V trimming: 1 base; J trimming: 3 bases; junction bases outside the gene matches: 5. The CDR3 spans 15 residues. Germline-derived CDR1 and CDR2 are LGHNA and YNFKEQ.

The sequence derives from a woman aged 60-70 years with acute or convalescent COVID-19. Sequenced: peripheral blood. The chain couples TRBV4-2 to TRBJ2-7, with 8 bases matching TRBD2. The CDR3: CASSQVGGGNYEQYF. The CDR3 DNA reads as TGTGCCAGCAGCCAAGTTGGCGGGGGGAACTACGAGCAGTACTTC.